This TCR beta chain emerged from a study of blood T cell repertoires in COVID-19. Study-level information: The United States, Italy and Spain provided the acute and convalescent COVID-19 samples. In each case, the material was cDNA or gDNA derived from T cells, B-cell-depleted T cells, or PBMCs.

Germline CDR1 KGHSH, CDR2 LQKENI. With 3 bases clipped from V and 7 bases from J, the junction kept 3 bases outside the gene matches. The CDR3 runs 13 residues. Original processing notes: Reference gene primer amplification gave nucleated cell count estimates. The table came from immunoSEQ multiplex PCR; TCRdb's copy has only in-frame clones and leaves some out. From that table come the V and J calls and clone size; the DNA was used to work out D and trimming. The sample contains 120,000 to 150,000 clones, 75% to 90% of which appear only once. Material for sequencing was peripheral blood. The receptor's source is a man aged 50 or older who had recovered from COVID-19. The rearrangement joins TRBV18 to TRBJ2-4; 7 nucleotides align to TRBD2. CDR3 nucleotide sequence: TGTGCCAGCTCACCCGGGGGGTTGAACATTCAGTACTTC. Amino acid sequence: CASSPGGLNIQYF.